This entry lists 6 T cell receptor beta chains sequenced from one sample in a study of T cell repertoires in cytomegalovirus infection. A single record per CDR3 protein comes from TCRdb applying MiXCR to the reads. The data show more than 150,000 distinct CDR3 sequences, around 20% seen once. Sequences were obtained from PBMCs. Every receptor here comes from a human donor in good health (CMV status not recorded). Some clones in this sample may be carry-over from other donors' samples.

This chain joins TRBV5-1 and TRBJ1-1; D may be TRBD1 (6 bases). The V end was cut by 6 bases, the J end by 1 base, with 10 bases between. The germline gives CDR1 SGHRS, CDR2 YFSETQ. There are 13 residues in the CDR3. CDR3 DNA sequence: TGCGCCAGCACGGACAGAGAGAACACTGAAGCTTTCTTT. It specifies CASTDRENTEAFF.

In its sample, this clonotype was seen many times. For the CDR3, the DNA is TGTGCCAGCAGTTTACCTCATCGGACAGGGGATTCCTCCTACGAGCAGTACTTC. Its protein is CASSLPHRTGDSSYEQYF. V usage is TRBV28 and J usage is TRBJ2-7, with 9 bases that match TRBD1. The ends lost 2 bases at V and 0 bases at J; junction bases unmatched: 11. CDR1 is MDHEN, CDR2 SYDVKM, per germline. The CDR3 totals 18 residues. Full variable domain (outside the CDR3, taken from reference TRBV28 and TRBJ2-7): DVKVTQSSRYLVKRTGEKVFLECVQDMDHENMFWYRQDPGLGLRLIYFSYDVKMKEKGDIPEGYSVSREKKERFSLILESASTNQTSMYLCASSLPHRTGDSSYEQYFGPGTRLTVT.

This clonotype has at least ten counts. The chain combines TRBV11-3 with TRBJ2-2; D unclear. This CDR3 has 18 amino acids. CDR1 is SGHNT, CDR2 YENEEA, per germline. Trimming stripped 0 bases from V and 2 bases from J, with 16 bases between. The CDR3 spells CASSLDYASEQNTGELFF. The CDR3 nucleotides read TGTGCCAGCAGCTTAGATTATGCGTCCGAGCAAAACACCGGGGAGCTGTTTTTT.

This clonotype was seen ten or more times. The V gene is TRBV6-5, the J gene TRBJ2-4; 15 nucleotides line up with TRBD2. Germline CDR1 MNHEY, CDR2 SVGAGI. The CDR3 is 15 amino acids. J gave up 9 bases and V 4 bases, and 4 bases lay outside the gene matches. The CDR3 DNA reads TGTGCCAGCAGTTCCCGGACTAGCGGGAGGGGCATTCAGTACTTC. This codes for CASSSRTSGRGIQYF.

This clonotype was detected ten times or more. The chain couples TRBV12-3 or TRBV12-4 to TRBJ2-2, with 7 positions matching TRBD2. J lost 0 bases, V lost 2 bases, and 12 bases had no gene match. The CDR3 is 19 residues long. The CDR3 is CASSLWSRGSLPNTGELFF. DNA for the CDR3: TGTGCCAGCAGTTTATGGAGTCGCGGGAGCCTACCGAACACCGGGGAGCTGTTTTTT.

This clonotype appeared many times. CDR3 sequence reads: CATRGDKGFNEQFF. CDR3 coding DNA: TGTGCCACGAGGGGGGACAAGGGTTTCAATGAGCAGTTCTTC. This rearrangement joins TRBV6-1 to TRBJ2-1; either TRBD1 or TRBD2 may fit D (6 bases each). There are 14 residues in the CDR3. Germline values: CDR1 MNHNS, CDR2 SASEGT. Trimming stripped 10 bases from V and 6 bases from J, with 19 bases between.